The entry that follows covers one TCR beta chain sequence. The sample belongs to a study of blood T cells in healthy people across ages. The donors, healthy Caucasians from Russia, were aged 6 to 90. Each sample gave at least 7 million isolated PBMCs. Next came a second PCR, run for about 6 to 11 cycles, which used a sample-barcoded 5' primer along with a J-beta primer mix. TCRdb processed the 5' RACE reads anew with MiXCR; each CDR3 protein has one entry. This sample has around 870,000 distinct CDR3 sequences; 29% occur once, and the top ten carry roughly 17%. The CDR3 consists of 13 residues. Trimming pared 2 bases from V and 7 bases from J, leaving 6 bases between. CDR1 and CDR2 from the germline V gene are MNHEY and SVGAGI.

V and J are TRBV6-5 and TRBJ1-6, with D unresolved. The sequencing sample was made of blood. The clonotype comes from a woman of 80 years or more in good health. CDR3 in amino acids: CASSYTPNSPLHF. CDR3 nucleotides: TGTGCCAGCAGTTACACCCCGAATTCACCCCTCCACTTT.